The 27 T cell receptor beta chains in this list originate from one sample, sequenced in a study of shared clonotypes between healthy human individuals (dated by TCRdb to 2020 to 2021). CD8 naive samples consisted of CD45RO-negative cells that were positively selected for CCR7, yielding a CD45RA+CCR7+ population without TemRA cells. Libraries were constructed by the immunoSEQ multiplex PCR assay. Not all clones reach the TCRdb copy of this immuneACCESS table, which keeps in-frame sequences only. Checked studies attribute under half of the gap to unresolved V genes and leave the rest unexplained. The sample profile shows 1.5 million to 2.5 million clones; about 95% of them were found once. Of the sample, more than 0.95% falls within the top ten clones. Source material: naive CD8+ T cells sorted from blood. The cell subset or site label for this specimen denotes: CD45RA+CCR7+. The origin of the receptors is a man aged 18-30 years in good health.

This chain connects TRBV10-3 to TRBJ2-1, with D possibly called TRBD1 or TRBD2 (5 bases each). Germline V lookup: CDR1 ENHRY, CDR2 SYGVKD. Trimming left V 5 bases short and J 4 bases short, with 15 bases between. The CDR3 extends over 15 amino acids. As DNA, the CDR3 is TGTGCCATCAGTCCCGGGACCGTGGGATACAATGAGCAGTTCTTC. Translating it yields CAISPGTVGYNEQFF.

Concerning this clone: At the DNA level, this CDR3 is encoded by other sequences in the same sample as well. V is TRBV6-5 and J is TRBJ2-3; the D gene could be TRBD1 or TRBD2 (5 bases each). CDR1 is MNHEY and CDR2 is SVGAGI in the germline V gene. The CDR3 length is 13 residues. V lost 3 bases and J 4 bases, leaving 8 bases between the germline ends. The CDR3 region has the DNA TGTGCCAGCAGTTATCGGGGCCCAGATACGCAGTATTTT. Protein: CASSYRGPDTQYF.

The table lists this clone with a count of one. This chain uses TRBV7-9 with TRBJ1-1; TRBD1 aligns across 7 bases. Trimming at V came to 9 bases and at J to 0 bases, leaving 16 bases not matched to a gene. Germline CDR1 and CDR2: SEHNR and FQNEAQ (reference sequence). CDR3 length: 17 residues. CDR3 DNA sequence: TGTGCCAGTCTGCGGACAGGACTATCTTCCTTGAACACTGAAGCTTTCTTT. It is translated as CASLRTGLSSLNTEAFF.

With respect to this clone: Other DNA sequences in the sample encode the same CDR3. The rearrangement links TRBV9 to TRBJ2-7; 15 bases fit TRBD2. The CDR3 extends over 15 amino acids. The V gene end was trimmed by 4 bases and the J gene end by 4 bases; junction bases not matched to a gene: 3. Looked up from germline, CDR1 is SGDLS and CDR2 is YYNGEE. The CDR3 region is CASSPGTSGRYEQYF. Written as DNA, the CDR3 is TGTGCCAGCAGCCCCGGGACTAGCGGGAGGTACGAGCAGTACTTC. The whole variable domain, remainder taken from reference TRBV9 and TRBJ2-7, is DSGVTQTPKHLITATGQRVTLRCSPRSGDLSVYWYQQSLDQGLQFLIQYYNGEERAKGNILERFSAQQFPDLHSELNLSSLELGDSALYFCASSPGTSGRYEQYFGPGTRLTVT.

The chain employs TRBV2 and TRBJ2-1, with 10 bases matching TRBD2. This CDR3 comprises 14 residues. The germline gives CDR1 SNHLY, CDR2 FYNNEI. V lost 5 bases and J lost 4; bases outside the gene matches: 2. The CDR3 nucleotides read TGTGCCAGCAGTCCTAGCGGGGGATACAATGAGCAGTTCTTC. Translation gives CASSPSGGYNEQFF. The full variable domain, with the rest looked up from reference TRBV2 and TRBJ2-1, is EPEVTQTPSHQVTQMGQEVILRCVPISNHLYFYWYRQILGQKVEFLVSFYNNEISEKSEIFDDQFSVERPDGSNFTLKIRSTKLEDSAMYFCASSPSGGYNEQFFGPGTRLTVL.

The rearrangement joins TRBV6-5 to TRBJ2-2; D remains ambiguous. Per the germline V gene, CDR1 is MNHEY and CDR2 is SVGAGI. The CDR3 spans 14 residues. The V end was cut by 5 bases, the J end by 2 bases, with 9 bases between. CDR3 residues: CASSVDINTGELFF. The CDR3 region has the DNA TGTGCCAGCAGTGTAGACATTAACACCGGGGAGCTGTTTTTT.

The gene calls are TRBV2 and TRBJ2-3, with 9 bases fitting TRBD1. V dropped 7 bases and J dropped 1; count of bases not matched to a gene: 15. The CDR3 covers 18 residues. Germline CDR1 SNHLY, CDR2 FYNNEI. In nucleotides, the CDR3 is TGTGCCAGCACTCACTGGGGATCCTGGGACAGGGGCACAGATACGCAGTATTTT. Amino acid sequence: CASTHWGSWDRGTDTQYF.

The count of this clone is one. The chain employs TRBV21-1 and TRBJ2-7; TRBD2 is the table's D call and was not checked against the DNA. TRBV21-1 represents a pseudogene. The CDR3 contains 13 residues. CDR3 amino acids: CASSTWGAYEQYF. The CDR3 nucleotides read TGTGCCAGCAGCACGTGGGGGGCCTACGAGCAGTACTTC.

The chain is built from TRBV5-1 and TRBJ2-1; possibly TRBD1 for D (5 bases). CDR1 is SGHRS and CDR2 is YFSETQ in the germline V gene. This CDR3 has 14 amino acids. Trimming took 4 bases from V and 7 from J, leaving 15 bases between them. The CDR3 nucleotides read TGCGCCAGCAGCCCTGGGGCAGGTCTTAATGAGCAGTTCTTC. Encoded protein: CASSPGAGLNEQFF. The variable domain in full, with the rest retrieved from reference TRBV5-1 and TRBJ2-1, is KAGVTQTPRYLIKTRGQQVTLSCSPISGHRSVSWYQQTPGQGLQFLFEYFSETQRNKGNFPGRFSGRQFSNSRSEMNVSTLELGDSALYLCASSPGAGLNEQFFGPGTRLTVL.

Only one count was recorded for this clone. V and J are TRBV6-5 and TRBJ2-1; 10 bases line up with TRBD2. The CDR3 has 14 amino acids. The germline V gene encodes CDR1 MNHEY and CDR2 SVGAGI. Trimming removed 2 bases from V and 7 bases from J; junction bases left unmatched: 2. The CDR3 region is CASSYGLAANEQFF. In DNA form, the CDR3 reads TGTGCCAGCAGTTACGGACTAGCGGCAAATGAGCAGTTCTTC.

This clone has just one count. The rearrangement joins TRBV2 to TRBJ1-1; weak D call: TRBD1 (5 bases). The CDR3 is 13 residues long. Looked up from germline, CDR1 is SNHLY and CDR2 is FYNNEI. The V end lost 9 bases, the J end lost 5 bases, and 16 bases lay between the germline ends. The CDR3 sequence: CARLGGDQTEAFF. CDR3 in DNA: TGTGCCAGGTTGGGGGGGGACCAAACTGAAGCTTTCTTT.

The chain combines TRBV7-9 with TRBJ2-7, with D unresolved. Per the germline V gene, CDR1 is SEHNR and CDR2 is FQNEAQ (reference sequence). The CDR3 has 15 residues. V was trimmed by 2 bases and J by 2 bases, leaving 13 bases between them. DNA of the CDR3: TGTGCCAGCAGCTTACCAGAACGTAAGCCCTACGAGCAGTACTTC. Its translation: CASSLPERKPYEQYF.

The V call is TRBV19, the J call TRBJ2-1; 7 bases agree with TRBD2. CDR1 and CDR2 (germline): LNHDA, SQIVND (reference sequence). With V trimmed by 1 base and J by 2 bases, 2 bases remained unmatched. There are 15 residues in the CDR3. CDR3 DNA: TGTGCCAGTAGTATAGTGGCGGGGGCCTACAATGAGCAGTTCTTC. Translated, it gives CASSIVAGAYNEQFF.

The chain employs TRBV10-3 and TRBJ2-3; D gene unclear. The germline V and J ends were trimmed by 3 bases and 0 bases, with 13 bases remaining between them. The germline CDR1 and CDR2 sequences are ENHRY and SYGVKD. The CDR3 is 16 amino acids. CDR3 protein: CAISDQVLESTDTQYF. In DNA form, the CDR3 reads TGTGCCATCAGTGACCAGGTCCTAGAGAGCACAGATACGCAGTATTTT.

The chain is built from TRBV5-4 and TRBJ1-4; the match to TRBD1 covers 11 bases. The J segment lost 6 bases and the V segment lost 3 bases, leaving 1 base of the junction unmatched. The germline V gene has CDR1 SGHNT and CDR2 YYREEE (reference sequence). The CDR3 consists of 14 residues. The CDR3 bases are TGTGCCAGCAGCTGGACAGGGGGCGATGAAAAACTGTTTTTT. Translating gives CASSWTGGDEKLFF.

With respect to this clone: Other DNA sequences within the sample encode an identical CDR3. The chain combines TRBV30 with TRBJ2-7; D remains ambiguous. Germline CDR1 reads GTSNPN; CDR2 reads SVGIG (reference sequence). The CDR3 extends over 14 amino acids. The V end lost 0 bases, the J end lost 0 bases, and 9 bases lay between the germline ends. The CDR3 sequence: CAWSVSGSSYEQYF. The DNA for the CDR3 is TGTGCCTGGAGTGTATCTGGGTCCTCCTACGAGCAGTACTTC.

The V gene is TRBV4-1, the J gene TRBJ2-7; the match to TRBD2 covers 8 bases. The J segment lost 4 bases and the V segment lost 0 bases, leaving 5 bases of the junction unmatched. The CDR3 has 15 residues. Germline V gene lookup returns CDR1 MGHRA and CDR2 YSYEKL. DNA for the CDR3: TGCGCCAGCAGCCAAGATGATAGCGGGGTGTACGAGCAGTACTTC. This codes for CASSQDDSGVYEQYF.

CDR3 in amino acids: CASSLGQGIEKLFF. In DNA form, the CDR3 reads TGTGCCAGCAGCTTAGGCCAGGGAATTGAAAAACTGTTTTTT. The chain carries TRBV7-9 and TRBJ1-4; tentatively, D is TRBD1 (5 bases). The CDR3 is 14 amino acids. The V and J ends lost 1 base and 7 bases respectively, with 10 bases between them. Germline V gene data show CDR1 as SEHNR and CDR2 as FQNEAQ (reference sequence). Supplemented by reference TRBV7-9 and TRBJ1-4, the full variable domain reads DTGVSQNPRHKITKRGQNVTFRCDPISEHNRLYWYRQTLGQGPEFLTYFQNEAQLEKSRLLSDRFSAERPKGSFSTLEIQRTEQGDSAMYLCASSLGQGIEKLFFGSGTQLSVL.

The V call is TRBV4-3, the J call TRBJ2-1, with no clear D. The CDR3 totals 13 residues. The germline CDR1 and CDR2 sequences are LGHNA and YSLEER. V lost 2 bases and J lost 4, with 6 bases in between. CDR3 protein: CASSQPLYNEQFF. The CDR3 nucleotides read TGCGCCAGCAGCCAACCCCTATACAATGAGCAGTTCTTC.

The sample holds one count of this clone. This sequence joins TRBV10-3 and TRBJ2-7, with 8 bases that match TRBD1. Losses at the gene ends were 4 bases for V and 2 bases for J; bases not matched to a gene: 4. The CDR3 length is 14 residues. Germline values: CDR1 ENHRY, CDR2 SYGVKD. For the CDR3, the DNA is TGTGCCATCAGTGCAATGGACAGGGCCTACGAGCAGTACTTC. This gives the protein CAISAMDRAYEQYF.

This clone has only one observation. This sequence joins TRBV6-1 and TRBJ1-6; D is perhaps TRBD1 (6 bases). CDR1 and CDR2 (germline): MNHNS, SASEGT. The CDR3 has 16 amino acids. Trimming took 0 bases from V and 8 from J, leaving 14 bases between them. CDR3 sequence reads: CASSEAPVQGDSPLHF. The CDR3 DNA follows: TGTGCCAGCAGTGAAGCCCCAGTACAGGGAGATTCACCCCTCCACTTT.

This chain joins TRBV5-4 and TRBJ2-3; D tentatively reads TRBD1 or TRBD2 (5 bases each). V shed 1 base and J shed 4 bases, with 10 bases lying between them. The CDR3 has 14 residues. From germline, CDR1 is SGHNT and CDR2 YYREEE (reference sequence). DNA of the CDR3: TGTGCCAGCAGCTTGTGGGGGATCGCAGATACGCAGTATTTT. This codes for CASSLWGIADTQYF. Using reference TRBV5-4 and TRBJ2-3 for the parts outside the CDR3, the full variable domain is ETGVTQSPTHLIKTRGQQVTLRCSSQSGHNTVSWYQQALGQGPQFIFQYYREEENGRGNFPPRFSGLQFPNYSSELNVNALELDDSALYLCASSLWGIADTQYFGPGTRLTVL.

The chain combines TRBV10-2 with TRBJ2-5; D may match TRBD1 or TRBD2 (5 bases each). The CDR3 length is 15 residues. In germline, CDR1 is WSHSY, CDR2 SAAADI. Trimming removed 4 bases at V and 3 bases at J, with 15 bases between. The CDR3 loop is CASSGVGVGEETQYF. As DNA, the CDR3 is TGCGCCAGCAGTGGGGTTGGGGTGGGGGAAGAGACCCAGTACTTC.

The gene calls are TRBV28 and TRBJ2-5; TRBD1 might be the D (6 bases). The CDR3 is 15 residues long. Germline CDR1 and CDR2: MDHEN and SYDVKM. V was shortened by 5 bases and J by 1 base, with 14 bases between the two germline ends. The CDR3 DNA reads TGTGCCAGCAGTGCAAGACAGGAGATCCAAGAGACCCAGTACTTC. Amino acids: CASSARQEIQETQYF.

This chain joins TRBV27 and TRBJ2-5; D perhaps matches TRBD1 (6 bases). The CDR3 spans 13 residues. Germline CDR1 and CDR2: MNHEY and SMNVEV (reference sequence). The V and J ends lost 1 base and 5 bases respectively, with 8 bases between them. CDR3 sequence (DNA): TGTGCCAGCAGTTTATATCAGGGGGAGACCCAGTACTTC. The encoded protein is CASSLYQGETQYF.

V gene TRBV7-6 combines with J gene TRBJ2-7, with a possible D match to TRBD2 (6 bases). CDR3 length: 15 residues. The V gene's germline CDR1 is SGHVS and CDR2 FNYEAQ. V dropped 5 bases and J dropped 3 bases, with 17 bases sitting between them. The CDR3 DNA follows: TGTGCCAGCAGCCCAAGCGGGTCGCTGGACTACGAGCAGTACTTC. Its translation is CASSPSGSLDYEQYF.

Remarks on this clone: Different DNA sequences within this sample yield the same CDR3. The chain links TRBV7-9 to TRBJ1-5; possibly TRBD1 for D (6 bases). CDR1 and CDR2 (germline): SEHNR, FQNEAQ (reference sequence). This CDR3 is 14 amino acids long. V lost 1 base, J lost 5 bases, and 9 bases lay in between. CDR3 amino acids: CASSLGAGDQPQHF. The CDR3 region has the DNA TGTGCCAGCAGCTTAGGGGCAGGGGATCAGCCCCAGCATTTT.